One sample yielded the 15 T cell receptor beta chains listed below, sequenced in a study of blood T cell repertoires in COVID-19. TCRdb's copy holds only in-frame clones and misses some; the assay was immunoSEQ multiplex PCR. The sample contains roughly 60,000 clones, roughly 84% of which appear only once. Sequenced input: peripheral blood. The receptors come from a man aged 25-45 years with COVID-19, enrolled during active disease.

This clone was detected only once. The J gene is TRBJ2-2, the V gene TRBV6-5, with D tentatively TRBD1 (6 bases). V lost 7 bases and J lost 6, with 12 bases in between. The CDR3 has 13 residues. Germline-derived CDR1 and CDR2 are MNHEY and SVGAGI. The chain's CDR3 is CASTGELAGELFF. CDR3 in DNA: TGTGCCAGCACAGGGGAGCTGGCCGGGGAGCTGTTTTTT.

The rearrangement joins TRBV28 to TRBJ2-7; perhaps TRBD2 as D (5 bases). Germline CDR1 MDHEN, CDR2 SYDVKM. V was shortened by 2 bases and J by 3 bases, with 17 bases between the two germline ends. The CDR3 runs 16 residues. CDR3 region: CASSLPAGGLSYEQYF. DNA for the CDR3: TGTGCCAGCAGTTTACCGGCGGGTGGGTTGAGCTACGAGCAGTACTTC.

The rearrangement joins TRBV25-1 to TRBJ2-7; D is uncertain. This CDR3 is built from 14 residues. Trimming cost V 2 bases and J 0 bases, with 8 bases left between them. Germline CDR1 is MGHDK and CDR2 is SYGVNS. The CDR3 DNA sequence: TGTGCCAGCAGTGAACCAGGAATCTCCTACGAGCAGTACTTC. Encoded protein: CASSEPGISYEQYF.

This clone qualifies as medium-sized. V gene TRBV6-1 combines with J gene TRBJ2-1; 8 bases match TRBD2. From germline, CDR1 is MNHNS and CDR2 SASEGT. V was clipped by 2 bases and J by 0 bases; unmatched bases: 0. The CDR3 length is 15 residues. This CDR3 reads CASSELAGSYNEQFF. The CDR3 bases are TGTGCCAGCAGTGAACTAGCGGGCTCCTACAATGAGCAGTTCTTC.

V usage is TRBV13 and J usage is TRBJ2-6; D gene unclear. The CDR3 totals 16 residues. The V gene's germline CDR1 is PRHDT and CDR2 FYEKMQ (reference sequence). V lost 1 base and J 4 bases, leaving 11 bases between the germline ends. In DNA form, the CDR3 reads TGTGCCAGCAGCTTAGTAGCTAGTCCGGGGGCCAACGTCCTGACTTTC. Protein: CASSLVASPGANVLTF.

V and J are TRBV15 and TRBJ2-7; 11 nucleotides line up with TRBD1. Germline CDR1 and CDR2: LNHNV and YYDKDF (reference sequence). V trimming: 0 bases; J trimming: 6 bases; junction bases outside the gene matches: 19. There are 20 residues in the CDR3. The CDR3 DNA reads TGTGCCACCAGCAGAGATTCAGGACAGGGGGCGTTTAAAAACTTCGGCGAGCAGTACTTC. Residues: CATSRDSGQGAFKNFGEQYF.

The rearrangement links TRBV3-1 (or the pseudogene TRBV3-2) to TRBJ1-1; D gene uncertain. V was cut by 1 base and J by 2 bases, with 8 bases left in between. CDR1 LGHDT and CDR2 YNNKEL come from the germline V gene (reference sequence). CDR3 length: 14 residues. As DNA, the CDR3 is TGTGCCAGCAGCCAAGTAGGACTCAACACTGAAGCTTTCTTT. Encoded protein: CASSQVGLNTEAFF.

The DNA of the CDR3 is TGTGCCAGCAGCGACAATCCAGGACCCGGAGGTAGAGAGCAGTACTTC. It codes for CASSDNPGPGGREQYF. The rearrangement links TRBV9 to TRBJ2-7, with a weak D call TRBD2 (5 bases). The length of the CDR3 is 16 residues. V was clipped by 3 bases and J by 7 bases, with 23 bases between them. Germline V gene data show CDR1 as SGDLS and CDR2 as YYNGEE.

CDR3 region: CASSQDRGLYNEQFF. Here the CDR3 DNA reads TGTGCCAGCAGCCAAGACAGGGGCCTGTACAATGAGCAGTTCTTC. The chain links TRBV7-2 to TRBJ2-1; TRBD1 matches 8 bases. The CDR3 has 15 residues. V lost 5 bases and J lost 4; bases outside the gene matches: 7. Germline-derived CDR1 and CDR2 are SGHTA and FQGNSA.

Only a few counts were recorded for this clone. The rearrangement uses TRBV3-1 (or the pseudogene TRBV3-2) and TRBJ1-1; D uncertain. Trimming removed 2 bases at V and 2 bases at J, with 3 bases between. Germline CDR1 is LGHDT and CDR2 is YNNKEL (reference sequence). The CDR3 has 12 residues. The CDR3 spells CASSQTNTEAFF. CDR3 DNA sequence: TGTGCCAGCAGCCAAACTAACACTGAAGCTTTCTTT.

The chain uses TRBV6-2 or TRBV6-3 and TRBJ1-5, with D tentatively TRBD1 (5 bases). The germline V gene encodes CDR1 MNHEY and CDR2 SVGEGT. The ends were cut back, 5 bases at V and 5 bases at J, with 13 bases in the middle. The CDR3 is 14 residues long. DNA for the CDR3: TGTGCCAGCAGTCAGGGACTGACTCATCAGCCCCAGCATTTT. Protein sequence: CASSQGLTHQPQHF.

V is TRBV11-2 and J is TRBJ2-1; a possible D gene is TRBD2 (5 bases). Looked up from germline, CDR1 is SGHAT and CDR2 is FQNNGV. The CDR3 sequence is 14 residues long. With 5 bases removed from V and 9 bases from J, the gap between germline ends came to 17 bases. CDR3 DNA sequence: TGTGCCAGCAGCCTCCTCGGAGGCAAGGGTGAGCAGTTCTTC. It translates to CASSLLGGKGEQFF.

The chain uses TRBV9 and TRBJ2-3; no clear D gene. This CDR3 is built from 16 residues. Trimming stripped 1 base from V and 4 bases from J, with 16 bases between. Germline assignment: CDR1 SGDLS and CDR2 YYNGEE. The CDR3 DNA reads as TGTGCCAGCAGCGTAAGGCCTGGTAGGCAGGCAGATACGCAGTATTTT. Protein sequence: CASSVRPGRQADTQYF.

The chain recombines TRBV5-1 with TRBJ1-3; 8 positions match TRBD1. Germline V gene data show CDR1 as SGHRS and CDR2 as YFSETQ. CDR3 length equals 19 residues. Unmatched junction bases numbered 17, after V lost 4 bases and J lost 2 bases. CDR3 residues: CASSPGWAGGVGPGNTIYF. The CDR3 DNA reads as TGCGCCAGCAGCCCCGGTTGGGCAGGGGGCGTCGGGCCTGGAAACACCATATATTTT.

The chain links TRBV28 to TRBJ1-1; tentatively, D is TRBD1 (5 bases). V gave up 2 bases and J gave up 0 bases, with 7 bases separating them. The CDR3 has 14 amino acids. Germline-derived CDR1 and CDR2 are MDHEN and SYDVKM. CDR3 amino acids: CASSLEQVNTEAFF. Here the CDR3 DNA reads TGTGCCAGCAGTTTAGAACAGGTGAACACTGAAGCTTTCTTT.